This TCR beta chain was observed in a study of blood T cells in healthy people across ages. Regarding the study as a whole: Age brought a roughly linear fall in TCR beta diversity measured per million T cells.

The people who gave samples were healthy Caucasians from Russia, aged roughly 6 to 90. Each donor gave ten milliliters of peripheral blood. Details on this clonotype: What it recognizes is unknown.

Germline CDR1 is MNHNS and CDR2 is SASEGT. The CDR3 length is 14 residues. Trimming cost V 4 bases and J 1 base, with 10 bases left between them. Alongside a J-beta primer mix, a sample-barcoded 5' primer served in a second PCR lasting roughly 7 to 11 cycles. A template-switch adaptor containing 12 random nucleotides labeled each cDNA molecule. One entry per CDR3 protein results from TCRdb running MiXCR on the 5' RACE reads. The table has approximately 1,000,000 distinct CDR3 sequences, more than 40% seen once. The chain is built from TRBV6-1 and TRBJ1-1, with D tentatively TRBD1 (6 bases). The sequencing sample was made of blood. This clonotype was obtained from an older woman in good health. CDR3: CASSGGQQNTEAFF. The CDR3 nucleotides read TGTGCCAGCAGTGGGGGACAACAGAACACTGAAGCTTTCTTT.